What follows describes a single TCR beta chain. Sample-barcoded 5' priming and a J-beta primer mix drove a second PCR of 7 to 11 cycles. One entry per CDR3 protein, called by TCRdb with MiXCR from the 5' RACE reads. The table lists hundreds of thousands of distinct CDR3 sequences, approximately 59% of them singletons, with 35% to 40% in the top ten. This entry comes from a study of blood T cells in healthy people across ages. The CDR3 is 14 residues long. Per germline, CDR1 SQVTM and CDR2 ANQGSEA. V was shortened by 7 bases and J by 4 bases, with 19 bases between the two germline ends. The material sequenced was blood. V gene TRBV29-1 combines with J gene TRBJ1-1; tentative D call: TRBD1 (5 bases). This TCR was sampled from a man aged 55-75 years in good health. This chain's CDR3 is CSATTAGWGTEAFF. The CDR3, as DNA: TGCAGCGCTACGACTGCAGGGTGGGGCACTGAAGCTTTCTTT.